Sequencing of this TCR beta chain was carried out in a study of Tregs in tolerant kidney transplant recipients. For the study at large: The nonmyeloablative bone marrow transplants came from related graft donors, with transient mixed chimerism.

Germline V gene lookup returns CDR1 MNHNY and CDR2 SVGAGI (reference sequence). The V and J ends lost 5 bases and 5 bases respectively, with 15 bases between them. The CDR3 is 14 residues long. Unstimulated regulatory T cells (CD4+CD25+CD127-), CD4+CD25- non-regulatory cells, CD4 and CD8 cells were FACS-sorted from thawed PBMCs. Points on this clone: The antigen is not known.

Profiled with immunoSEQ multiplex PCR; TCRdb holds only in-frame clones, not every one. This sample has tens of thousands of clones, with 98% found just once. Study results and limitations: Tregs expanded with activated donor B cells seemed most donor-specific.

Sequencing was performed on Tregs from blood, taken before the transplant. The source is a human donor who received a combined kidney and bone marrow transplant. The chain combines TRBV6-6 with TRBJ1-1; D is possibly TRBD1 (6 bases). CDR3 residues: CASSPNRDLTEAFF. CDR3 nucleotide sequence: TGTGCCAGCAGTCCCAACAGGGACCTGACTGAAGCTTTCTTT.